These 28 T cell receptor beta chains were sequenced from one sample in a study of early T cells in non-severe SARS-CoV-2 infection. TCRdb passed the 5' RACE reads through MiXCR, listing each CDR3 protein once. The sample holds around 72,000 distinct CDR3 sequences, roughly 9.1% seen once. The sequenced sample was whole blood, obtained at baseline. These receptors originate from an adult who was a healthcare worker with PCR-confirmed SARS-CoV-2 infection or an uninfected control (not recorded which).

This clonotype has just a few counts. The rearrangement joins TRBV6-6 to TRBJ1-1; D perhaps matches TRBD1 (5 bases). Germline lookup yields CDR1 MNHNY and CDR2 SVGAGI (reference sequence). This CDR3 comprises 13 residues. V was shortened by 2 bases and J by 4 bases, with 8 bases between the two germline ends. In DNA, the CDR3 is TGTGCCAGCAGTTACAGCGGGGCCACTGAAGCTTTCTTT. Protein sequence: CASSYSGATEAFF.

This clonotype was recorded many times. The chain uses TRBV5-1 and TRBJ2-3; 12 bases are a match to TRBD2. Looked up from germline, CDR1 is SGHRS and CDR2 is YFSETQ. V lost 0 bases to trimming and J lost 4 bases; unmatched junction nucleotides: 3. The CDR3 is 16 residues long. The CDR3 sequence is CASSLASGGDSDTQYF. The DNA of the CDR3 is TGCGCCAGCAGCTTGGCTAGCGGGGGGGATTCAGATACGCAGTATTTT.

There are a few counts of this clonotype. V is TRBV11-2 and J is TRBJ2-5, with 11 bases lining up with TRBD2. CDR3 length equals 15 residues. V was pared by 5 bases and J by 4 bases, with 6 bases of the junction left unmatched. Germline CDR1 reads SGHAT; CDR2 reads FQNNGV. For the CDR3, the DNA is TGTGCCAGCAGCCAGAGACTAGCGGGGACAGAGACCCAGTACTTC. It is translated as CASSQRLAGTETQYF.

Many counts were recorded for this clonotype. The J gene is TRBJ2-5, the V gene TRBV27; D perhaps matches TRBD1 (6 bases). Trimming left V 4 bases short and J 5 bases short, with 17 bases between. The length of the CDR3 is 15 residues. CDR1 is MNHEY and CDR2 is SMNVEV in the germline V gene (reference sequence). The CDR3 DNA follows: TGTGCCAGCAGTTCAGGGCAGGGGTCGGCGGAGACCCAGTACTTC. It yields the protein CASSSGQGSAETQYF.

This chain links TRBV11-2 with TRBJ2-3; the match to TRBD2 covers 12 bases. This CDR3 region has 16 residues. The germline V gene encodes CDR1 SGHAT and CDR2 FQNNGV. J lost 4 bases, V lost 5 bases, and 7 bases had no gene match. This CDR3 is CASSPGLAGRADTQYF. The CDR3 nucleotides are TGTGCCAGCAGCCCTGGACTAGCGGGGAGAGCAGATACGCAGTATTTT.

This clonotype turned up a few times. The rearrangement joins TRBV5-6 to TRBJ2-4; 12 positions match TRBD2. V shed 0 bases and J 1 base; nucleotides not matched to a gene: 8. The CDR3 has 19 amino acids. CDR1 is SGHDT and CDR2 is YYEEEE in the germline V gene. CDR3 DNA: TGTGCCAGCAGCTTGGCTAGCGGGGGGGCTCGGATGGCCAAAAACATTCAGTACTTC. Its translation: CASSLASGGARMAKNIQYF. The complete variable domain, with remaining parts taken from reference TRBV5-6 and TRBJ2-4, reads DAGVTQSPTHLIKTRGQQVTLRCSPKSGHDTVSWYQQALGQGPQFIFQYYEEEERQRGNFPDRFSGHQFPNYSSELNVNALLLGDSALYLCASSLASGGARMAKNIQYFGAGTRLSVL.

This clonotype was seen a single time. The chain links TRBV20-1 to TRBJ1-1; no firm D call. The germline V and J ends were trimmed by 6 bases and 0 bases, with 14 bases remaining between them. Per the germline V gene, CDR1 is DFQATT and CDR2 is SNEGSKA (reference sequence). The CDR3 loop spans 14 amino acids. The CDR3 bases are TGCAGTGCCGCCGTTTTTGGGATGAACACTGAAGCTTTCTTT. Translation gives CSAAVFGMNTEAFF.

The CDR3 protein is CASSQDPQFPYGYTF. The CDR3 DNA is TGCGCCAGCAGCCAAGATCCCCAGTTCCCATATGGCTACACCTTC. The chain combines TRBV4-1 with TRBJ1-2; D uncertain. Germline CDR1 reads MGHRA; CDR2 reads YSYEKL. The CDR3 sequence is 15 residues long. V dropped 0 bases and J dropped 5 bases, with 13 bases sitting between them.

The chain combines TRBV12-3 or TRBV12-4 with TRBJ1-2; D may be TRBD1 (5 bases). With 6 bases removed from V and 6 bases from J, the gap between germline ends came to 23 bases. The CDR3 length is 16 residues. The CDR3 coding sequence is TGTGCCAGCAGCCAGGGAGACAGTCTTTTTAGGGATGGCTACACCTTC. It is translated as CASSQGDSLFRDGYTF.

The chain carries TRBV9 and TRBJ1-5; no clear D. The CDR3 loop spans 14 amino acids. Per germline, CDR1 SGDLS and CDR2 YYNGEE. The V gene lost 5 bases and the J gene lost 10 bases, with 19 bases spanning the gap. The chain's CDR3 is CASSVTDIPNPQHF. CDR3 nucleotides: TGTGCCAGCAGTGTGACCGACATCCCGAATCCCCAGCATTTT.

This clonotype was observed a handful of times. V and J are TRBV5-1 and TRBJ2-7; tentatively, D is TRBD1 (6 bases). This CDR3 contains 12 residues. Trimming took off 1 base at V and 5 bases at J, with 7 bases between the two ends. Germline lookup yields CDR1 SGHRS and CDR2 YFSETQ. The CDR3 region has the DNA TGCGCCAGCAGCTTGCAGGGGAACGAGCAGTACTTC. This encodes CASSLQGNEQYF.

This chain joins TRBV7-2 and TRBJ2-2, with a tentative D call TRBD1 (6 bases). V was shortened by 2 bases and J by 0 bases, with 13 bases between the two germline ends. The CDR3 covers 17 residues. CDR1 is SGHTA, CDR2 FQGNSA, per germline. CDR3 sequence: CASSLYFGQTNTGELFF. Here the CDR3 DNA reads TGTGCCAGCAGCTTATATTTCGGACAGACGAACACCGGGGAGCTGTTTTTT.

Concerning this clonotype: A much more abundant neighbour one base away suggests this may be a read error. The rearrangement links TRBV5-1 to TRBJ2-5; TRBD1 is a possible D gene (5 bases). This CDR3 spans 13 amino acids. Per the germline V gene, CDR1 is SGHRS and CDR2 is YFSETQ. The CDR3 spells CASSLGQQEIQYF. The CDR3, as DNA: TGCGCCAGCAGCTTGGGACAGCAAGAGATCCAGTACTTC.

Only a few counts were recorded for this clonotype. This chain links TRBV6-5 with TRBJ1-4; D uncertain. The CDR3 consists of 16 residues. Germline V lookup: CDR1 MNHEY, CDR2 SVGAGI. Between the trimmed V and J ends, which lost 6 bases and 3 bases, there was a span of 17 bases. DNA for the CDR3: TGTGCCAGCAGGCCATCCCCCGGGGATCCTAATGAAAAACTGTTTTTT. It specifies CASRPSPGDPNEKLFF.

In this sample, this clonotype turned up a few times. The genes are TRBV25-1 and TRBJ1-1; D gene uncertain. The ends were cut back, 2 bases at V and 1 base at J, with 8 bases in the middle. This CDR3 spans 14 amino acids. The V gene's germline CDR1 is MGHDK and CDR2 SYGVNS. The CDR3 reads CASSELEQNTEAFF. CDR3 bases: TGTGCCAGCAGTGAACTAGAGCAGAACACTGAAGCTTTCTTT. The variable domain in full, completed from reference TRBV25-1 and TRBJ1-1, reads EADIYQTPRYLVIGTGKKITLECSQTMGHDKMYWYQQDPGMELHLIHYSYGVNSTEKGDLSSESTVSRIRTEHFPLTLESARPSHTSQYLCASSELEQNTEAFFGQGTRLTVV.

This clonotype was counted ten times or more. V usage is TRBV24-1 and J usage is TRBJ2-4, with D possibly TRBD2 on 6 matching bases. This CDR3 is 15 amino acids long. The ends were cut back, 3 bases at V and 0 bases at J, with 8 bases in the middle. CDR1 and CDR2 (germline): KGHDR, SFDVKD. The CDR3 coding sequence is TGTGCCACCAGTGATGGCGGGATAGCCAAAAACATTCAGTACTTC. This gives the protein CATSDGGIAKNIQYF.

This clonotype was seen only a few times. The CDR3 region has the DNA TGTGCCAGCAGAAACACACAGGGGAACACTGAAGCTTTCTTT. It specifies CASRNTQGNTEAFF. The rearrangement uses TRBV13 and TRBJ1-1; TRBD1 might be the D (6 bases). The germline CDR1 and CDR2 sequences are PRHDT and FYEKMQ (reference sequence). This CDR3 is built from 14 residues. With 6 bases removed from V and 1 base from J, the gap between germline ends came to 12 bases.

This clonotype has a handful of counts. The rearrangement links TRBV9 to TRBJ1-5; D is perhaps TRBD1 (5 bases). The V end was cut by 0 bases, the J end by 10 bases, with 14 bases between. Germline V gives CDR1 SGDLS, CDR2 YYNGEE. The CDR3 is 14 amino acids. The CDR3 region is CASSVALDGGPQHF. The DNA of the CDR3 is TGTGCCAGCAGCGTAGCTCTAGACGGGGGACCCCAGCATTTT.

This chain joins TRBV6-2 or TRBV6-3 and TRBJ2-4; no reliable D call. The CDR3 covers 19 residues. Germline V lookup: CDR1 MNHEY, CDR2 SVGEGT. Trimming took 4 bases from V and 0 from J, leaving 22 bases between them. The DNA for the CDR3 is TGTGCCAGCAGTTCAGTGTCGAAGGGCCTGATAGTAGCCAAAAACATTCAGTACTTC. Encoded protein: CASSSVSKGLIVAKNIQYF.

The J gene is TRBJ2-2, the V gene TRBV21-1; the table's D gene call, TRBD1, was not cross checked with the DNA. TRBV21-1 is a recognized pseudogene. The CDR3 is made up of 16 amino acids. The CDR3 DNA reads TGTGCCAGCAGCAAAGCAGGGGGGCAAAACACCGGGGAGCTGTTTTTT. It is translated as CASSKAGGQNTGELFF.

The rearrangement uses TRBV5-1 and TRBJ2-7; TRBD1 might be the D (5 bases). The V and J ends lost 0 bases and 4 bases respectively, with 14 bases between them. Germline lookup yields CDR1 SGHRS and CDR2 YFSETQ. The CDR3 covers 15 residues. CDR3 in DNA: TGCGCCAGCAGCTTGGATGCAAGACAGACATACGAGCAGTACTTC. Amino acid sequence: CASSLDARQTYEQYF. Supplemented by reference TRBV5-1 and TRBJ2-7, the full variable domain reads KAGVTQTPRYLIKTRGQQVTLSCSPISGHRSVSWYQQTPGQGLQFLFEYFSETQRNKGNFPGRFSGRQFSNSRSEMNVSTLELGDSALYLCASSLDARQTYEQYFGPGTRLTVT.

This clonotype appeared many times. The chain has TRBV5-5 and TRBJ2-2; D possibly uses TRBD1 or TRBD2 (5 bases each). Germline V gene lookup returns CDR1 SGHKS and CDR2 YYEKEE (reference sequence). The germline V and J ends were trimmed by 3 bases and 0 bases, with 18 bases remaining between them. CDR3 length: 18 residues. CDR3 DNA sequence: TGTGCCAGCAGCTCCTTTCTACCGGGACCGGCGAACACCGGGGAGCTGTTTTTT. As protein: CASSSFLPGPANTGELFF.

CDR3 in DNA: TGTGCCAGCAGCCTAGGCGGCCCCTCGGGCAATCAGCCCCAGCATTTT. It codes for CASSLGGPSGNQPQHF. The chain is built from TRBV7-9 and TRBJ1-5; D is unclear. Trimming stripped 5 bases from V and 2 bases from J, with 16 bases between. The germline V gene has CDR1 SEHNR and CDR2 FQNEAQ (reference sequence). The CDR3 contains 16 residues. The full variable domain, with the rest looked up from reference TRBV7-9 and TRBJ1-5, is DTGVSQNPRHKITKRGQNVTFRCDPISEHNRLYWYRQTLGQGPEFLTYFQNEAQLEKSRLLSDRFSAERPKGSFSTLEIQRTEQGDSAMYLCASSLGGPSGNQPQHFGDGTRLSIL.

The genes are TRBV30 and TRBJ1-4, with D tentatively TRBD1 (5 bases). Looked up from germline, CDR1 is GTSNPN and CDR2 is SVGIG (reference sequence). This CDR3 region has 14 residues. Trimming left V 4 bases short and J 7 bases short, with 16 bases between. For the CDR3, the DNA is TGTGCCTGGAATACTATGGTTAGGGGTGAAAAACTGTTTTTT. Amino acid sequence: CAWNTMVRGEKLFF.

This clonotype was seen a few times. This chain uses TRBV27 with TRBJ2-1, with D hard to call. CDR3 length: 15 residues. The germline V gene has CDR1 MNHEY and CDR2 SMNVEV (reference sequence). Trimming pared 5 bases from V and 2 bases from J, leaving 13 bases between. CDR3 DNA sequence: TGTGCCAGCAGTGACTCACGTATGCCCTACAATGAGCAGTTCTTC. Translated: CASSDSRMPYNEQFF.

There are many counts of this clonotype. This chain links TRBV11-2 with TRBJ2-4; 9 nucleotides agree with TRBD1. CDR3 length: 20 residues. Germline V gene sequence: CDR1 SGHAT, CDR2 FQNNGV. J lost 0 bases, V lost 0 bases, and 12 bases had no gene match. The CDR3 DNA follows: TGTGCCAGCAGCTTAGATCGGGACAGGGCTTTTCGGGTAGCCAAAAACATTCAGTACTTC. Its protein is CASSLDRDRAFRVAKNIQYF.

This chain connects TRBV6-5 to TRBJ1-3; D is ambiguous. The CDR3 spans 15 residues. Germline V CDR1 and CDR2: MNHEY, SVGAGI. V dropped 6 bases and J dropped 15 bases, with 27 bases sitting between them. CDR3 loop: CASSSILGQQPRQYF. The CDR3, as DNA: TGTGCCAGCAGCTCTATCCTCGGTCAGCAGCCTCGTCAATATTTT.

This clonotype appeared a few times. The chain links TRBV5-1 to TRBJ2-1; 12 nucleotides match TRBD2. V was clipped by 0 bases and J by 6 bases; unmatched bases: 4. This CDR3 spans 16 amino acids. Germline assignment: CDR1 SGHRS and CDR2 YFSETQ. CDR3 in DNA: TGCGCCAGCAGCTTGGCAGGACTAGCGGGGATCAATGAGCAGTTCTTC. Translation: CASSLAGLAGINEQFF.